The present T cell receptor (beta chain) was sequenced within a study of CD4 T cells in relation to SARS-CoV-2 and coronaviruses. Study-level information: PBMCs were cultured with antigen for roughly 9 days before TCR beta sequencing.

Before the COVID-19 pandemic, during about 2010-2018, CD4+ T cells were taken from unexposed donors. After about 11 days of culture, CD4+ T cells were isolated. Unexposed-donor CD4+ T cells were probed with SARS-CoV-2 S/N and four cold-coronavirus spikes, cells permitting. Cultures held roughly 2 million PBMCs per well with around 9.4 IU/ml IL-2. Sequencing was performed with immunoSEQ multiplex PCR; in TCRdb, only in-frame clones are kept and a portion is missing. The sample includes 20,000 to 30,000 clones, under 80% of them seen just once. V lost 8 bases and J 2 bases, leaving 9 bases between the germline ends. The CDR3 has 12 residues. CDR1 and CDR2 (germline): MDHEN, SYDVKM. As for this clone: The antigen remains undetermined.

The sequenced sample was CD4+ T cells from PBMCs, cultured in vitro. The V call is TRBV28, the J call TRBJ1-2; D remains unclear. This TCR was sampled from a human donor in good health. As DNA, the CDR3 is TGTGCCAGCGGCCCCAGCAACTATGGCTACACCTTC. The encoded protein is CASGPSNYGYTF.